The present entry profiles one TCR beta chain with its context. The target antigen is unknown. The data stem from a study of lymphopenia after photon versus proton radiotherapy. The V segment lost 4 bases and the J segment 4 bases; nucleotides outside the gene matches: 6. CDR1 and CDR2 from the germline V gene are LNHDA and SQIVND (reference sequence). CDR3 length equals 16 residues. The study's findings and limits: Post-nadir diversity loss with photons came from oligoclonal expansion, particularly CD8+ Temra cells. Survival link was tested only in deceased patients; proton benefit remains a possibility. Proton therapy kept repertoires fairly stable, unlike photons, which gained effector/memory cells.

Sequenced by immunoSEQ multiplex PCR; TCRdb stores in-frame clones only, minus some. The repertoire has tens of thousands of clones, 65% to 85% of them found once; the top ten carry around 2.1%. The material was peripheral blood, obtained from a patient treated with proton-based radiotherapy. This clonotype was obtained from a man aged 55 to 70 with pancreatic cancer. The chain employs TRBV19 and TRBJ2-3, with 12 bases aligning to TRBD2. Here the CDR3 DNA reads TGTGCCAGTAGTACGCGGACTAGCGGGACGTCAGATACGCAGTATTTT. Its protein product is CASSTRTSGTSDTQYF.